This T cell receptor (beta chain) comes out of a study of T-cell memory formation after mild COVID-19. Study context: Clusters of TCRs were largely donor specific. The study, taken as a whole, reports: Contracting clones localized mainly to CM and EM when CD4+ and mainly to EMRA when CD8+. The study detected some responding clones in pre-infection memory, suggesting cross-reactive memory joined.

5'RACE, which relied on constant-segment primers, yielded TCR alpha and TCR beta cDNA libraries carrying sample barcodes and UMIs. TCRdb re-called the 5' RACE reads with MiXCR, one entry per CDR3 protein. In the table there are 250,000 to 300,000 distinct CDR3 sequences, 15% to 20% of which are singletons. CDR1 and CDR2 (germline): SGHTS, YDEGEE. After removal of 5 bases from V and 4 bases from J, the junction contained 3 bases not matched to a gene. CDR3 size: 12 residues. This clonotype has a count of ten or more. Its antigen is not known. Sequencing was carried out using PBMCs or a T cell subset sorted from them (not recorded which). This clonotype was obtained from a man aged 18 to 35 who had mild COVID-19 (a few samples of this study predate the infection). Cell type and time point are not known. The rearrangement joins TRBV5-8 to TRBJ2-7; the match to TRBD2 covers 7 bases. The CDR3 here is CASRGGGYEQYF. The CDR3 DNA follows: TGTGCCAGCAGGGGCGGGGGATACGAGCAGTACTTC.